This T cell receptor beta chain emerged from a study of shared clonotypes between healthy human individuals. Each of the donors was a healthy adult who was HIV-negative and had not had a recent acute infection or vaccination. All participating donors were Caucasian adults from Nashville, Tennessee. Unsorted PBMC contributed 250 to 300 ng DNA, tens of thousands of T cell genomes, to each replicate PCR. Here immunoSEQ multiplex PCR was the method, and the copy in TCRdb shows in-frame clones only, minus some. The sample records 450,000 or so clones, more than 70% being singletons. This CDR3 has 14 amino acids. The V gene's germline CDR1 is SGHAT and CDR2 FQNNGV. The ends lost 5 bases at V and 4 bases at J; junction bases unmatched: 2.

V gene TRBV11-2 combines with J gene TRBJ2-2, with 9 bases fitting TRBD1. The sequence came from a woman between 40 and 55 years old in good health. Some clones in this sample may be carry-over from other donors' samples. Sequences were obtained from PBMCs. DNA of the CDR3: TGTGCCAGCAGCCTGACAGGGGGCACCGGGGAGCTGTTTTTT. It is translated as CASSLTGGTGELFF.